These 12 T cell receptor beta chains share one sample of origin, sequenced in a study of CD8 T cells in ankylosing spondylitis. The antigens for these receptors are not known. TCRdb reprocessed the 5' RACE reads with MiXCR, giving one entry per CDR3 protein. The repertoire holds approximately 550,000 distinct CDR3 sequences, with about 12% as singletons. Study conclusions and caveats: Seemingly distinctive of ankylosing spondylitis blood was a TCR beta motif formed by eight highly homologous variants.

The sample taken for sequencing was blood, either unsorted or a sorted T cell fraction (not recorded which). The receptors were gathered from a male donor with ankylosing spondylitis.

The V gene is TRBV20-1, the J gene TRBJ2-7, with TRBD1 matching over 11 bases. The CDR3 has 14 amino acids. The germline gives CDR1 DFQATT, CDR2 SNEGSKA (reference sequence). The CDR3 DNA sequence: TGCAGTGCAACCCGGGACAGGGGGTCCTACGAGCAGTATGTC. It encodes CSATRDRGSYEQYV.

The chain has TRBV18 and TRBJ2-3; TRBD1 might be the D (6 bases). The CDR3 is made up of 15 amino acids. The V end was cut by 3 bases, the J end by 2 bases, with 12 bases between. Per germline, CDR1 KGHSH and CDR2 LQKENI. The CDR3 nucleotides read TGTGCCAGCTCACCTAGACAGGCAACCACAGATACGCAGTATTTT. This encodes CASSPRQATTDTQYF.

This clonotype was observed a few times. V gene TRBV7-9 combines with J gene TRBJ2-4, with 9 bases identical to TRBD2. Trimming at V came to 5 bases and at J to 3 bases, leaving 5 bases not matched to a gene. Germline V gives CDR1 SEHNR, CDR2 FQNEAQ (reference sequence). The CDR3 covers 15 residues. CDR3 nucleotide sequence: TGTGCCAGCAGCCTTAGGACTAGCGACAAAAACATTCAGTACTTC. Translation: CASSLRTSDKNIQYF.

V is TRBV18 and J is TRBJ1-5; 8 positions agree with TRBD1. Germline-derived CDR1 and CDR2 are KGHSH and LQKENI. J lost 1 base, V lost 6 bases, and 5 bases had no gene match. The CDR3 is made up of 15 amino acids. This CDR3 reads CASSPGGRSNQPQHF. The CDR3 DNA reads TGTGCCAGCTCCCCAGGGGGCAGGAGCAATCAGCCCCAGCATTTT.

There are a few counts of this clonotype. The chain couples TRBV5-1 to TRBJ1-3, with D hard to call. Germline CDR1 reads SGHRS; CDR2 reads YFSETQ. The CDR3 sequence is 15 residues long. The V end lost 4 bases, the J end lost 0 bases, and 11 bases lay between the germline ends. CDR3 region: CASSLSLGSGNTIYF. The CDR3 coding sequence is TGCGCCAGCAGCCTATCCTTGGGCTCTGGAAACACCATATATTTT.

V usage is TRBV7-2 and J usage is TRBJ2-3, with TRBD2 matching over 8 bases. Per germline, CDR1 SGHTA and CDR2 FQGNSA. The V and J ends lost 2 bases and 2 bases, in that order; junction bases with no gene match: 9. This CDR3 region has 17 residues. The CDR3 protein is CASSLNGGAGATDTQYF. In DNA form, the CDR3 reads TGTGCCAGCAGCTTAAACGGGGGGGCCGGTGCCACAGATACGCAGTATTTT.

The table lists this clonotype with a few counts. V gene TRBV7-9 combines with J gene TRBJ1-1, with a tentative D call TRBD1 (6 bases). Germline V gene data show CDR1 as SEHNR and CDR2 as FQNEAQ (reference sequence). Between the trimmed V and J ends, which lost 5 bases and 8 bases, there was a span of 15 bases. CDR3 length equals 13 residues. In nucleotides, the CDR3 is TGTGCCAGCAGCCCGTGGACAGCAGAAGAAGCTTTCTTT. This codes for CASSPWTAEEAFF.

At least ten counts were recorded for this clonotype. In DNA form, the CDR3 reads TGCGCCAGCAGCCCCGCGGGGGCGAATGAGCAGTTCTTC. Translating it yields CASSPAGANEQFF. This chain joins TRBV5-1 and TRBJ2-1, with D perhaps TRBD2 (7 bases). Trimming shortened V by 4 bases and J by 7 bases, and 12 bases separated the two germline ends. The CDR3 has 13 amino acids. Germline-derived CDR1 and CDR2 are SGHRS and YFSETQ.

This clonotype has just a few counts. The CDR3 region is CSVIQGAEGAFF. In DNA form, the CDR3 reads TGCAGTGTTATACAGGGGGCTGAAGGAGCTTTCTTT. This chain links TRBV20-1 with TRBJ1-1; 9 bases map to TRBD1. Losses at the gene ends were 7 bases for V and 10 bases for J; bases not matched to a gene: 10. The CDR3 length is 12 residues. Looked up from germline, CDR1 is DFQATT and CDR2 is SNEGSKA (reference sequence).

The V gene is TRBV7-9, the J gene TRBJ2-7; no firm D call. Trimming pared 2 bases from V and 1 base from J, leaving 12 bases between. Germline-derived CDR1 and CDR2 are SEHNR and FQNEAQ (reference sequence). CDR3 length equals 15 residues. The CDR3 loop reads CASSLIVETSYEQYF. DNA of the CDR3: TGTGCCAGCAGCTTAATAGTAGAGACATCCTACGAGCAGTACTTC. The variable domain in full, with the rest retrieved from reference TRBV7-9 and TRBJ2-7, is DTGVSQNPRHKITKRGQNVTFRCDPISEHNRLYWYRQTLGQGPEFLTYFQNEAQLEKSRLLSDRFSAERPKGSFSTLEIQRTEQGDSAMYLCASSLIVETSYEQYFGPGTRLTVT.

This clonotype was detected a few times. This sequence joins TRBV18 and TRBJ2-1; possibly TRBD1 for D (5 bases). Per germline, CDR1 KGHSH and CDR2 LQKENI. The germline V and J ends were trimmed by 3 bases and 1 base, with 10 bases remaining between them. The CDR3 runs to 15 residues. CDR3 sequence reads: CASSPAGISYNEQFF. In DNA form, the CDR3 reads TGTGCCAGCTCACCCGCAGGGATATCCTACAATGAGCAGTTCTTC.

CDR3 sequence: CATSRREIGGYTF. DNA for the CDR3: TGTGCCACCAGCAGAAGGGAGATTGGTGGCTACACCTTC. The J gene is TRBJ1-2, the V gene TRBV15; unclear D gene. This CDR3 contains 13 residues. CDR1 and CDR2 from the germline V gene are LNHNV and YYDKDF (reference sequence). V was clipped by 2 bases and J by 7 bases, with 11 bases between them.